Below, 9 T cell receptor beta chains from the same sample are listed, as sequenced in a study of vaccination and CD4 T cells after COVID-19. The study sequenced cultured CD4+ T cell DNA using the Oncomine TCR Beta short-read assay. TCRdb recomputed calls from the PCR reads with MiXCR, one row per CDR3 protein. Among about 15,000 distinct CDR3 sequences, about 69% were seen once, and the ten largest hold 15% to 20%. Treatment: roughly 11-day PBMC culture with coronavirus spike peptide pools or control peptides (ViraFEST assay). These receptors lack a known antigen. Sequenced material: CD4+ T cells from blood, cultured in vitro. The receptors were gathered from a human donor who had recovered from COVID-19.

This clonotype turned up a few times. The V call is TRBV7-6, the J call TRBJ1-1; D call uncertain. The germline V gene encodes CDR1 SGHVS and CDR2 FNYEAQ. CDR3 length: 14 residues. V lost 8 bases to trimming and J lost 0 bases, with 13 bases between them. In DNA, the CDR3 is TGTGCCAGCCAAAGGGCGACAATGAACACTGAAGCTTTCTTT. Translation: CASQRATMNTEAFF.

The chain combines TRBV6-4 with TRBJ1-1; no firm D call. With 4 bases removed from V and 2 bases from J, the gap between germline ends came to 8 bases. The germline gives CDR1 MRHNA, CDR2 SNTAGT. The CDR3 runs to 13 residues. The CDR3 nucleotides are TGTGCCAGCAGTGTGAGGGATAACACTGAAGCTTTCTTT. It translates to CASSVRDNTEAFF.

This clonotype was observed once. This chain uses TRBV6-1 with TRBJ2-2; 9 bases are a match to TRBD1. CDR1 and CDR2 (germline): MNHNS, SASEGT. V was clipped by 0 bases and J by 7 bases; unmatched bases: 9. This CDR3 has 17 amino acids. The chain's CDR3 is CASSEAHGTGPFGELFF. The CDR3 DNA reads TGTGCCAGCAGTGAAGCGCACGGGACAGGGCCTTTCGGGGAGCTGTTTTTT.

The CDR3 sequence is CASSPDRGHYGYTF. DNA for the CDR3: TGTGCCAGCAGTCCCGACAGGGGGCATTATGGCTACACCTTC. The V and J genes are TRBV6-1 and TRBJ1-2, with 10 bases fitting TRBD1. The junction had 5 bases not matched to a gene; V was cut back by 5 bases and J by 5 bases. The germline V gene has CDR1 MNHNS and CDR2 SASEGT. The CDR3 is 14 residues long.

This clonotype showed up just a few times. The genes are TRBV7-6 and TRBJ1-2; possible D gene TRBD1, 5 bases. Trimming removed 5 bases at V and 5 bases at J, with 15 bases between. The CDR3 extends over 14 amino acids. The germline V gene has CDR1 SGHVS and CDR2 FNYEAQ. The CDR3 DNA reads TGTGCCAGCAGCCCTAACCCGACAGATTATGGCTACACCTTC. The encoded protein is CASSPNPTDYGYTF.

The CDR3: CASRRYGSYSNQPQHF. CDR3 DNA: TGTGCCAGCAGGCGCTACGGGTCTTATAGCAATCAGCCCCAGCATTTT. The J gene is TRBJ1-5, the V gene TRBV27; no clear D. Germline loops: CDR1 MNHEY, CDR2 SMNVEV (reference sequence). V was trimmed by 6 bases and J by 0 bases, leaving 15 bases between them. CDR3 length equals 16 residues.

The V call is TRBV28, the J call TRBJ1-5, with TRBD1 matching over 12 bases. V shed 5 bases and J 5 bases; nucleotides not matched to a gene: 4. CDR3 length: 15 residues. Germline lookup yields CDR1 MDHEN and CDR2 SYDVKM. CDR3 sequence (DNA): TGTGCCAGCAGTCCAGGGACAGGGGGCGATCAGCCCCAGCATTTT. Its protein product is CASSPGTGGDQPQHF.

CDR3 nucleotide sequence: TGTGCCAGCCAGGGACAGGGGGGTTCCTACGAGCAGTACTTC. Translation gives CASQGQGGSYEQYF. This rearrangement joins TRBV12-3 or TRBV12-4 to TRBJ2-7; TRBD1 aligns across 11 bases. The CDR3 spans 14 residues. Trimming removed 8 bases from V and 1 base from J; junction bases left unmatched: 4.

The V gene is TRBV20-1, the J gene TRBJ1-2; 9 bases fit TRBD1. Per the germline V gene, CDR1 is DFQATT and CDR2 is SNEGSKA (reference sequence). This CDR3 is 15 amino acids long. The trim removed 3 bases at V and 8 bases at J, leaving 13 bases unmatched. In DNA form, the CDR3 reads TGCAGTGCTAGCTCCCTTGGACAGGGGTTTGTAGGCTACACCTTC. Translation: CSASSLGQGFVGYTF.